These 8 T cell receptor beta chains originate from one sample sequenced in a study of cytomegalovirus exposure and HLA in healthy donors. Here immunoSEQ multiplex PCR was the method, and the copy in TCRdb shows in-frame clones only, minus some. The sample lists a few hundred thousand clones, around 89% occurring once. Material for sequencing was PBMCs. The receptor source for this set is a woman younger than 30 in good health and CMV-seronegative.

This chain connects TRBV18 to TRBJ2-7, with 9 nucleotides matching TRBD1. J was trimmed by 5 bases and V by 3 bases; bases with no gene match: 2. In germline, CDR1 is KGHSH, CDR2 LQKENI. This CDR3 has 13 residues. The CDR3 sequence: CASSPGQGNEQYF. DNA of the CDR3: TGTGCCAGCTCACCGGGACAGGGTAACGAGCAGTACTTC.

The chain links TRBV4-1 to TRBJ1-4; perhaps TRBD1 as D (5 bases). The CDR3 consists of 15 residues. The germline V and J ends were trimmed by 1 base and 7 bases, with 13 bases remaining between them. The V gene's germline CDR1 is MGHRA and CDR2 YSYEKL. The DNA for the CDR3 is TGCGCCAGCAGCCAAGCCCCCAGGGAGGGTGAAAAACTGTTTTTT. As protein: CASSQAPREGEKLFF.

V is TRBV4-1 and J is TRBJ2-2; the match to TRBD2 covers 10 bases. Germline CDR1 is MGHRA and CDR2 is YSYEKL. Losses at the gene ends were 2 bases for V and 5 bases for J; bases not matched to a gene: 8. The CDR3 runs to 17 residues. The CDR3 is CASSQRPTSGATGELFF. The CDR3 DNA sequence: TGCGCCAGCAGCCAACGTCCTACTAGCGGGGCAACCGGGGAGCTGTTTTTT.

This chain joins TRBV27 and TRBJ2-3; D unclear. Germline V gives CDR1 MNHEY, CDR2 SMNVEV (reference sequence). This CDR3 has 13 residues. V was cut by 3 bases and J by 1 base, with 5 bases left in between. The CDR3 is CASSFLRTDTQYF. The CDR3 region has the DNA TGTGCCAGCAGTTTCCTTCGCACAGATACGCAGTATTTT.

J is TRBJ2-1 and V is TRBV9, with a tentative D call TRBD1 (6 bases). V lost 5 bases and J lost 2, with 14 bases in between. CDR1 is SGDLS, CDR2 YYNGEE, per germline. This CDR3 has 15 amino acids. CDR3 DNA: TGTGCCAGCAGTGCCTCAGGGGCACCCTACAATGAGCAGTTCTTC. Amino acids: CASSASGAPYNEQFF.

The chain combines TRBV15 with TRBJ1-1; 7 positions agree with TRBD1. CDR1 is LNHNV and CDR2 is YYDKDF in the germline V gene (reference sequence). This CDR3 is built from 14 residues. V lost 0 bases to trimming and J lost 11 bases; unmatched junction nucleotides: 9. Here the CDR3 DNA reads TGTGCCACCAGCAGAGATCAGGGCAGGGGGGAGGCTTTCTTT. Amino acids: CATSRDQGRGEAFF.

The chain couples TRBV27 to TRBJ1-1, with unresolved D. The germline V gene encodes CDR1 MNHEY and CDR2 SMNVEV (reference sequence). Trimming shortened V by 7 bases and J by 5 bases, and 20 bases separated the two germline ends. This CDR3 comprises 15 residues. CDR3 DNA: TGTGCCAGCAACCCCGTGCAAAGACTAGGGACTGAAGCTTTCTTT. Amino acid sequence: CASNPVQRLGTEAFF.

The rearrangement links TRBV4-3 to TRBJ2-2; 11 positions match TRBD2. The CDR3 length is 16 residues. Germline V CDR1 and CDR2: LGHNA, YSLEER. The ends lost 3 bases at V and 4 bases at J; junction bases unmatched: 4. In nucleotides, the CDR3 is TGCGCCAGCAGCCAGGGACTAGCGGCGGCCACCGGGGAGCTGTTTTTT. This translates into CASSQGLAAATGELFF.